A single sample is the source of the 31 T cell receptor beta chains below, sequenced in a study of identical twins. TCRdb redid the calling of the 5' RACE reads with MiXCR, one entry per CDR3 protein. The table lists 450,000 or so distinct CDR3 sequences, 13% to 15% of them singletons. These data were also filed under a second study, of yellow fever vaccine responses in identical twins.

The sequenced sample was CD4+ T cells sorted from blood. The receptors shown here come from a woman aged 18-30 years in good health.

The chain has TRBV7-9 and TRBJ2-7; 7 bases map to TRBD2. After removal of 1 base from V and 4 bases from J, the junction contained 7 bases not matched to a gene. The CDR3 runs 15 residues. Germline V lookup: CDR1 SEHNR, CDR2 FQNEAQ (reference sequence). This chain's CDR3 is CASSLEAGEIYEQYF. The CDR3 DNA reads as TGTGCCAGCAGCTTAGAGGCGGGAGAGATTTACGAGCAGTACTTC.

V is TRBV7-9 and J is TRBJ2-1; 8 nucleotides align to TRBD2. Germline loops: CDR1 SEHNR, CDR2 FQNEAQ (reference sequence). Trimming cost V 5 bases and J 10 bases; bases outside gene matches: 4. This CDR3 comprises 12 residues. The CDR3 is CASSRLALEQFF. DNA for the CDR3: TGTGCCAGCAGCCGACTAGCGTTAGAGCAGTTCTTC. Drawing the rest from reference TRBV7-9 and TRBJ2-1, the complete variable domain is DTGVSQNPRHKITKRGQNVTFRCDPISEHNRLYWYRQTLGQGPEFLTYFQNEAQLEKSRLLSDRFSAERPKGSFSTLEIQRTEQGDSAMYLCASSRLALEQFFGPGTRLTVL.

V gene TRBV5-6 combines with J gene TRBJ2-1; maybe TRBD2 (6 bases). Trimming stripped 4 bases from V and 10 bases from J, with 15 bases between. The CDR3 runs 13 residues. CDR1 and CDR2 from the germline V gene are SGHDT and YYEEEE. CDR3 coding DNA: TGTGCCAGCAGCCAAGTCAGGAGGGTGGAGCAGTTCTTC. The encoded protein is CASSQVRRVEQFF.

Only a few counts were recorded for this clonotype. This chain links TRBV5-6 with TRBJ2-3, with D possibly TRBD1 on 6 matching bases. The V gene lost 4 bases and the J gene lost 0 bases, with 12 bases spanning the gap. The CDR3 extends over 15 amino acids. Germline V gives CDR1 SGHDT, CDR2 YYEEEE. The CDR3 loop is CASSPGTLSTDTQYF. CDR3 sequence (DNA): TGTGCCAGCAGCCCCGGGACACTGAGCACAGATACGCAGTATTTT. The entire variable domain, with the rest obtained from reference TRBV5-6 and TRBJ2-3, is as follows: DAGVTQSPTHLIKTRGQQVTLRCSPKSGHDTVSWYQQALGQGPQFIFQYYEEEERQRGNFPDRFSGHQFPNYSSELNVNALLLGDSALYLCASSPGTLSTDTQYFGPGTRLTVL.

This clonotype occurred once. The chain joins TRBV3-1 to TRBJ2-7, with TRBD1 as a possible D gene (9 bases). V lost 0 bases to trimming and J lost 1 base, with 16 bases between them. Germline V gives CDR1 LGHDT, CDR2 YNNKEL (reference sequence). The CDR3 runs to 17 residues. The CDR3 DNA follows: TGTGCCAGCAGCCAAGATAGCGGGGACAGGGTGTCCTACGAGCAGTACTTC. Protein product: CASSQDSGDRVSYEQYF.

The sample holds many counts of this clonotype. V usage is TRBV6-2 or TRBV6-3 and J usage is TRBJ2-1; TRBD1 matches 7 bases. V lost 6 bases to trimming and J lost 6 bases; unmatched junction nucleotides: 2. Per the germline V gene, CDR1 is MNHEY and CDR2 is SVGEGT. The CDR3 length is 12 residues. CDR3 sequence: CASSYRGNEQFF. CDR3 sequence (DNA): TGTGCCAGCAGCTACAGGGGCAATGAGCAGTTCTTC.

There are a few counts of this clonotype. The J gene is TRBJ2-7, the V gene TRBV20-1, with TRBD1 identical over 9 bases. CDR3 size: 13 residues. The junction had 8 bases not matched to a gene; V was cut back by 7 bases and J by 4 bases. Germline-derived CDR1 and CDR2 are DFQATT and SNEGSKA (reference sequence). The CDR3 bases are TGCAGTGGCCCGTCGGACAGGGGATACGAGCAGTACTTC. Translated, it gives CSGPSDRGYEQYF.

The sample holds a few counts of this clonotype. The chain combines TRBV20-1 with TRBJ2-1; D is uncertain. The CDR3 has 15 residues. Trimming pared 2 bases from V and 5 bases from J, leaving 16 bases between. The germline V gene encodes CDR1 DFQATT and CDR2 SNEGSKA (reference sequence). The CDR3 loop is CSARPSYPRDNEQFF. Here the CDR3 DNA reads TGCAGTGCTAGACCCAGTTACCCCCGGGACAATGAGCAGTTCTTC.

This clonotype appeared a few times. The J gene is TRBJ2-3, the V gene TRBV2; D is unclear. The germline V gene encodes CDR1 SNHLY and CDR2 FYNNEI. The CDR3 runs 11 residues. Trimming removed 9 bases at V and 2 bases at J, with 6 bases between. The CDR3 here is CASVLTDTQYF. The CDR3 DNA reads as TGTGCCAGTGTCCTCACAGATACGCAGTATTTT.

The chain's CDR3 is CASSQTGQPNTGELFF. CDR3 DNA: TGTGCCAGCAGCCAAACGGGACAGCCTAACACCGGGGAGCTGTTTTTT. This chain connects TRBV14 to TRBJ2-2; 7 bases match TRBD1. The CDR3 is 16 residues long. V gave up 2 bases and J gave up 2 bases; unmatched junction bases: 5. Germline values: CDR1 SGHDN, CDR2 FVKESK.

The chain employs TRBV6-1 and TRBJ2-4, with D perhaps TRBD1 or TRBD2 (5 bases each). V was shortened by 7 bases and J by 0 bases, with 13 bases between the two germline ends. CDR1 is MNHNS, CDR2 SASEGT, per germline. The CDR3 consists of 15 residues. The CDR3 protein is CASKIGTGAKNIQYF. The CDR3 DNA is TGTGCCAGCAAAATTGGGACGGGAGCCAAAAACATTCAGTACTTC.

The rearrangement uses TRBV28 and TRBJ2-3, with D perhaps matching TRBD2 (7 bases). The CDR3 loop spans 16 amino acids. The V gene's germline CDR1 is MDHEN and CDR2 SYDVKM. V dropped 6 bases and J dropped 0 bases, with 16 bases sitting between them. The CDR3 region has the DNA TGTGCCAGCAGGCAGACTGGGGGGGCTAGCACAGATACGCAGTATTTT. Translation: CASRQTGGASTDTQYF.

Many counts were recorded for this clonotype. The chain combines TRBV6-1 with TRBJ2-2; D unresolved. V was shortened by 7 bases and J by 4 bases, with 10 bases between the two germline ends. CDR1 and CDR2 (germline): MNHNS, SASEGT. The CDR3 is 13 amino acids. The CDR3, as DNA: TGTGCCAGCACAGTCGGCCGCACCGGGGAGCTGTTTTTT. This codes for CASTVGRTGELFF.

This clonotype came up a few times. The CDR3 sequence is CASSLGTGRHQETQYF. CDR3 sequence (DNA): TGTGCCAGCAGCTTGGGGACAGGGAGGCACCAAGAGACCCAGTACTTC. V gene TRBV5-6 combines with J gene TRBJ2-5, with 8 bases that match TRBD1. V lost 0 bases to trimming and J lost 0 bases; unmatched junction nucleotides: 4. The CDR3 sequence is 16 residues long. Germline V CDR1 and CDR2: SGHDT, YYEEEE.

This clonotype was counted ten times or more. The chain combines TRBV27 with TRBJ2-1, with 8 positions matching TRBD2. CDR1 MNHEY and CDR2 SMNVEV come from the germline V gene (reference sequence). V was pared by 4 bases and J by 13 bases, with 6 bases of the junction left unmatched. The length of the CDR3 is 12 residues. The CDR3 coding sequence is TGTGCCAGCAGTTCCCCCGGACTAGCCCAGTTCTTC. This sequence encodes CASSSPGLAQFF.

The chain is built from TRBV7-2 and TRBJ2-7; no reliable D call. From germline, CDR1 is SGHTA and CDR2 FQGNSA. The CDR3 runs 14 residues. V dropped 2 bases and J dropped 6 bases, with 14 bases sitting between them. CDR3 coding DNA: TGTGCCAGCAGCTTATCCGGCCCCCTCAGCGAGCAGTACTTC. Translated, it gives CASSLSGPLSEQYF. The full variable domain, with the rest looked up from reference TRBV7-2 and TRBJ2-7, is GAGVSQSPSNKVTEKGKDVELRCDPISGHTALYWYRQSLGQGLEFLIYFQGNSAPDKSGLPSDRFSAERTGGSVSTLTIQRTQQEDSAVYLCASSLSGPLSEQYFGPGTRLTVT.

This clonotype was picked up a small number of times. This chain connects TRBV6-4 to TRBJ2-1, with D possibly matching TRBD2 (5 bases). V was trimmed by 4 bases and J by 4 bases, leaving 14 bases between them. The CDR3 spans 15 residues. Per the germline V gene, CDR1 is MRHNA and CDR2 is SNTAGT. The CDR3 here is CASSAAEVGYNEQFF. In DNA, the CDR3 is TGTGCCAGCAGTGCCGCGGAGGTAGGGTACAATGAGCAGTTCTTC.

There are a few counts of this clonotype. J is TRBJ2-1 and V is TRBV7-8; D gene unclear. The CDR3 covers 12 residues. Trimming shortened V by 0 bases and J by 5 bases, and 2 bases separated the two germline ends. CDR1 is SGHVS, CDR2 FQNEAQ, per germline. DNA for the CDR3: TGTGCCAGCAGCTTAGCAGACAATGAGCAGTTCTTC. Translating gives CASSLADNEQFF. The full variable domain, with the rest looked up from reference TRBV7-8 and TRBJ2-1, is GAGVSQSPRYKVAKRGQDVALRCDPISGHVSLFWYQQALGQGPEFLTYFQNEAQLDKSGLPSDRFFAERPEGSVSTLKIQRTQQEDSAVYLCASSLADNEQFFGPGTRLTVL.

This clonotype was seen ten or more times. The rearrangement joins TRBV7-2 to TRBJ2-7; 15 positions agree with TRBD2. Trimming at V came to 4 bases and at J to 6 bases, leaving 1 base not matched to a gene. CDR3 length: 14 amino acids. Germline CDR1 reads SGHTA; CDR2 reads FQGNSA. The CDR3 nucleotides read TGTGCCAGCAGCTCGGGACTAGCGGGAGGCGAGCAGTACTTC. It is translated as CASSSGLAGGEQYF.

The sample holds a few counts of this clonotype. The J gene is TRBJ1-1, the V gene TRBV20-1; weak D call: TRBD1 (5 bases). V gave up 1 base and J gave up 1 base, with 13 bases separating them. The CDR3 consists of 15 residues. Germline values: CDR1 DFQATT, CDR2 SNEGSKA (reference sequence). This CDR3 reads CSARGTGQGNTEAFF. The CDR3 nucleotides are TGCAGTGCTAGAGGGACGGGGCAGGGGAACACTGAAGCTTTCTTT.

V gene TRBV6-1 combines with J gene TRBJ2-5; possibly TRBD2 for D (6 bases). The ends were cut back, 8 bases at V and 4 bases at J, with 14 bases in the middle. This CDR3 has 13 residues. Germline CDR1 and CDR2: MNHNS and SASEGT. The CDR3: CASAQAGPETQYF. CDR3 nucleotides: TGTGCCAGCGCGCAGGCGGGGCCAGAGACCCAGTACTTC.

This clonotype was detected many times. The genes are TRBV29-1 and TRBJ2-3; D ambiguous. Germline lookup yields CDR1 SQVTM and CDR2 ANQGSEA. The length of the CDR3 is 13 residues. V lost 2 bases and J lost 4, with 10 bases in between. This chain's CDR3 is CSVESPRPDTQYF. DNA for the CDR3: TGCAGCGTTGAATCTCCCAGGCCAGATACGCAGTATTTT.

This clonotype showed up many times. The V call is TRBV5-1, the J call TRBJ2-3; D unresolved. Per germline, CDR1 SGHRS and CDR2 YFSETQ. V lost 6 bases to trimming and J lost 4 bases, with 6 bases between them. The CDR3 is made up of 11 amino acids. The CDR3 sequence: CASNLADTQYF. CDR3 DNA: TGCGCCAGCAACCTGGCAGATACGCAGTATTTT. Looking up the rest from reference TRBV5-1 and TRBJ2-3 gives the full variable domain: KAGVTQTPRYLIKTRGQQVTLSCSPISGHRSVSWYQQTPGQGLQFLFEYFSETQRNKGNFPGRFSGRQFSNSRSEMNVSTLELGDSALYLCASNLADTQYFGPGTRLTVL.

The V and J genes are TRBV3-1 and TRBJ2-1, with 9 bases that match TRBD2. This CDR3 is 17 amino acids long. Germline-derived CDR1 and CDR2 are LGHDT and YNNKEL (reference sequence). V shed 1 base, J shed 8 bases, and the junction held 12 bases outside the gene matches. The CDR3 reads CASSQVVAGLASHEQFF. The CDR3 DNA reads TGTGCCAGCAGCCAAGTTGTCGCAGGACTAGCGTCCCATGAGCAGTTCTTC.

This clonotype came up a few times. The V gene is TRBV7-9, the J gene TRBJ1-1, with 8 bases that match TRBD1. Per germline, CDR1 SEHNR and CDR2 FQNEAQ (reference sequence). J gave up 5 bases and V 2 bases, and 4 bases lay outside the gene matches. The CDR3 has 14 amino acids. Here the CDR3 DNA reads TGTGCCAGCAGCTTATCGCAGGGGGCGACTGAAGCTTTCTTT. Its protein product is CASSLSQGATEAFF.

V is TRBV5-1 and J is TRBJ2-2; 9 bases map to TRBD2. CDR3 size: 15 residues. The V and J ends lost 6 bases and 6 bases, in that order; junction bases with no gene match: 9. Germline V lookup: CDR1 SGHRS, CDR2 YFSETQ. The CDR3 here is CASTSGASGAGELFF. CDR3 DNA: TGCGCCAGCACGTCGGGGGCTAGCGGGGCCGGGGAGCTGTTTTTT.

This chain links TRBV12-3 or TRBV12-4 with TRBJ2-7, with 7 bases that match TRBD2. The J segment lost 6 bases and the V segment lost 5 bases, leaving 13 bases of the junction unmatched. The CDR3 sequence is 15 residues long. The DNA for the CDR3 is TGTGCCAGCAGTGGGGTGGGGGAGGGGCGGCTCGAGCAGTACTTC. Its protein product is CASSGVGEGRLEQYF.

This clonotype came up a few times. The rearrangement links TRBV7-2 to TRBJ2-1, with D unclear. CDR1 and CDR2 (germline): SGHTA, FQGNSA. Trimming pared 1 base from V and 5 bases from J, leaving 6 bases between. The CDR3 loop spans 13 amino acids. In nucleotides, the CDR3 is TGTGCCAGCAGCTTAGGAGTTAACAATGAGCAGTTCTTC. It specifies CASSLGVNNEQFF. Full variable domain (rest looked up from reference TRBV7-2 and TRBJ2-1): GAGVSQSPSNKVTEKGKDVELRCDPISGHTALYWYRQSLGQGLEFLIYFQGNSAPDKSGLPSDRFSAERTGGSVSTLTIQRTQQEDSAVYLCASSLGVNNEQFFGPGTRLTVL.

CDR3 in DNA: TGTGCCAGCAGTGAAGCGCTTGAGGGGTCCTACGAGCAGTACTTC. Its protein is CASSEALEGSYEQYF. This rearrangement joins TRBV2 to TRBJ2-7; D is perhaps TRBD1 or TRBD2 (5 bases each). V was clipped by 0 bases and J by 1 base, with 10 bases between them. This CDR3 has 15 amino acids. Germline-derived CDR1 and CDR2 are SNHLY and FYNNEI.

The chain couples TRBV11-2 to TRBJ2-5; D uncertain. The germline gives CDR1 SGHAT, CDR2 FQNNGV. Trimming cost V 0 bases and J 2 bases, with 13 bases left between them. The CDR3 is made up of 16 amino acids. DNA of the CDR3: TGTGCCAGCAGCTTAGATTCGGCAGTTTATCAAGAGACCCAGTACTTC. This codes for CASSLDSAVYQETQYF.

The J gene is TRBJ2-5, the V gene TRBV7-2; TRBD1 matches at 7 bases. Germline CDR1 and CDR2: SGHTA and FQGNSA. V was pared by 1 base and J by 5 bases, with 7 bases of the junction left unmatched. CDR3 length: 15 amino acids. Written as DNA, the CDR3 is TGTGCCAGCAGCTTAGAGGGACAGCCTTACGAGACCCAGTACTTC. It encodes CASSLEGQPYETQYF.